The 5 T cell receptor beta chains listed next were all sequenced from one sample in a study of blood T cell repertoires in COVID-19. Here immunoSEQ multiplex PCR was the method, and the copy in TCRdb shows in-frame clones only, minus some. The sample includes fewer than 250,000 clones, more than 75% of them seen just once. Sequencing was done on a sample of PBMCs or T cells enriched from blood (not recorded which). These receptors originate from a woman aged 50 to 65 with acute COVID-19.

The chain employs TRBV6-5 and TRBJ2-5; D perhaps matches TRBD2 (5 bases). Germline CDR1 MNHEY, CDR2 SVGAGI. V dropped 4 bases and J dropped 2 bases, with 11 bases sitting between them. This CDR3 is 14 amino acids long. The CDR3 reads CASSWRYLQETQYF. In DNA, the CDR3 is TGTGCCAGCAGTTGGAGGTACCTTCAAGAGACCCAGTACTTC.

There are a few counts of this clone. This chain links TRBV2 with TRBJ2-3, with D perhaps TRBD1 (6 bases). The V gene's germline CDR1 is SNHLY and CDR2 FYNNEI. The CDR3 spans 15 residues. Trimming shortened V by 4 bases and J by 4 bases, and 15 bases separated the two germline ends. The CDR3 sequence is CASSGESAGADTQYF. The DNA for the CDR3 is TGTGCCAGCAGTGGAGAGTCCGCAGGGGCAGATACGCAGTATTTT.

The rearrangement joins TRBV2 to TRBJ1-5; 7 bases are a match to TRBD1. The germline V gene encodes CDR1 SNHLY and CDR2 FYNNEI. The V segment lost 4 bases and the J segment 4 bases; nucleotides outside the gene matches: 13. The length of the CDR3 is 17 residues. CDR3 residues: CASSGSDGQDTNQPQHF. CDR3 coding DNA: TGTGCCAGCAGTGGTTCTGACGGACAGGACACTAATCAGCCCCAGCATTTT.

The gene calls are TRBV7-2 and TRBJ1-6; 7 bases are shared with TRBD1. This CDR3 is 14 amino acids long. The junction had 7 bases not matched to a gene; V was cut back by 4 bases and J by 10 bases. Germline V lookup: CDR1 SGHTA, CDR2 FQGNSA. DNA of the CDR3: TGTGCCAGCAGCTCCGAGGGGGCCGGGTCACCCCTCCACTTT. The encoded protein is CASSSEGAGSPLHF.

The chain couples TRBV7-2 to TRBJ2-1, with D uncertain. Germline CDR1 reads SGHTA; CDR2 reads FQGNSA. The CDR3 contains 10 residues. V was shortened by 6 bases and J by 12 bases, with 9 bases between the two germline ends. CDR3 nucleotides: TGTGCCAGCAGGCTAGACGTGCAGTTCTTC. It encodes CASRLDVQFF.